A single sample gave rise to the 27 T cell receptor beta chains below, sequenced in a study of T-cell reconstitution after alpha-beta-depleted transplantation in children listed by TCRdb under 2016. The treatment or condition label, read with the paper, signifies: allogeneic hematopoietic cell transplantation with graft depleted of TCRalphabeta T cells and CD19 B cells. Libraries were built with PCR. Reads for this sample came from an Illumina HiSeq 2500. TCR library preparation used molecular barcoding, with unique molecular identifiers applied to normalize quantification of the TCRbeta repertoire. Starting from the raw public reads, TCRdb applied fastp trimming at Q25, assembled clones with MiXCR and retained in-frame beta chains. Entries that share a CDR3 protein sequence are merged under the most common genes and DNA. The table for this sample lists approximately 170,000 distinct CDR3 sequences; over 8.5% of them were counted only once. Less than 15% of the sample rests with the top ten.

Sequences were derived from PBMCs, sampled before TCRalphabeta/CD19-depleted stem cell transplant. These receptors were obtained from a boy under 10 years old with acute myeloid leukemia, due to receive a stem cell transplant.

As to this clonotype: A much larger clone lies a single base off, so this may be a read error. This sequence joins TRBV20-1 and TRBJ2-3, with D possibly TRBD2 on 5 matching bases. This CDR3 has 12 amino acids. Germline CDR1 is DFQATT and CDR2 is SNEGSKA (reference sequence). CDR3 sequence reads: CRAGFYADTQYF. CDR3 nucleotides: TGCCGTGCGGGTTTCTATGCAGATACGCAGTATTTT.

The sample holds many counts of this clonotype. The chain is built from TRBV12-3 or TRBV12-4 and TRBJ2-7; possibly TRBD2 for D (5 bases). The CDR3 has 12 residues. V dropped 5 bases and J dropped 4 bases, with 9 bases sitting between them. The CDR3 loop reads CASSRRTYEQYF. In DNA form, the CDR3 reads TGTGCCAGCAGTCGGAGGACTTACGAGCAGTACTTC.

The rearrangement uses TRBV6-1 and TRBJ1-4, with D maybe TRBD1 (6 bases). Germline CDR1 is MNHNS and CDR2 is SASEGT. V lost 6 bases to trimming and J lost 7 bases, with 27 bases between them. This CDR3 has 18 amino acids. Written as DNA, the CDR3 is TGTGCCAGCAGCTCCGGCCGGGACATTGTGGGTAGAGGTGAAAAACTGTTTTTT. Protein product: CASSSGRDIVGRGEKLFF.

This clonotype was found many times. This chain uses TRBV7-2 with TRBJ2-2; D might be TRBD2 (6 bases). Trimming removed 2 bases at V and 4 bases at J, with 11 bases between. This CDR3 has 15 residues. From germline, CDR1 is SGHTA and CDR2 FQGNSA. The CDR3 DNA sequence: TGTGCCAGCAGCTTACCGACTAGTCCCACCGGGGAGCTGTTTTTT. Its protein product is CASSLPTSPTGELFF.

Many counts were recorded for this clonotype. The V call is TRBV6-2 or TRBV6-3, the J call TRBJ2-2, with 8 bases identical to TRBD2. Unmatched junction bases numbered 6, after V lost 2 bases and J lost 4 bases. CDR3 length: 16 residues. The germline gives CDR1 MNHEY, CDR2 SVGEGT. CDR3 bases: TGTGCCAGCAGTTACCCCAGCGGGGGAGGCACCGGGGAGCTGTTTTTT. This encodes CASSYPSGGGTGELFF.

This clonotype has a count of ten or more. The chain uses TRBV2 and TRBJ2-7, with D possibly TRBD1 on 6 matching bases. V lost 6 bases to trimming and J lost 5 bases, with 14 bases between them. The germline CDR1 and CDR2 sequences are SNHLY and FYNNEI. The CDR3 covers 13 residues. The CDR3 loop is CASRSGQYDEQYF. The CDR3 coding sequence is TGTGCCAGCAGGTCTGGACAGTATGACGAGCAGTACTTC.

This clonotype was seen ten or more times. J is TRBJ1-2 and V is TRBV20-1; D gene uncertain. The CDR3 sequence is 14 residues long. Looked up from germline, CDR1 is DFQATT and CDR2 is SNEGSKA (reference sequence). Between the trimmed V and J ends, which lost 2 bases and 4 bases, there was a span of 14 bases. CDR3: CSARNPTASYGYTF. The CDR3 coding sequence is TGCAGTGCTAGAAACCCCACGGCGTCCTATGGCTACACCTTC.

This clonotype was seen at least ten times. The V and J genes are TRBV7-9 and TRBJ1-2; D is unclear. V was shortened by 0 bases and J by 6 bases, with 11 bases between the two germline ends. Germline-derived CDR1 and CDR2 are SEHNR and FQNEAQ (reference sequence). This CDR3 region has 14 residues. The CDR3 DNA follows: TGTGCCAGCAGCTTAGCCTCCGCCGGTGATGGCTACACCTTC. It translates to CASSLASAGDGYTF. Together with reference TRBV7-9 and TRBJ1-2, the CDR3 gives the full variable domain: DTGVSQNPRHKITKRGQNVTFRCDPISEHNRLYWYRQTLGQGPEFLTYFQNEAQLEKSRLLSDRFSAERPKGSFSTLEIQRTEQGDSAMYLCASSLASAGDGYTFGSGTRLTVV.

At least ten counts were recorded for this clonotype. The chain combines TRBV30 with TRBJ1-2; the D is unclear. Germline loops: CDR1 GTSNPN, CDR2 SVGIG (reference sequence). V was shortened by 8 bases and J by 8 bases, with 30 bases between the two germline ends. There are 16 residues in the CDR3. The CDR3: CAHKNLAPALYRGYTF. The DNA of the CDR3 is TGTGCCCATAAAAACTTGGCTCCGGCCCTATACAGAGGCTACACCTTC.

This clonotype was seen at least ten times. The chain recombines TRBV20-1 with TRBJ2-5, with 7 bases aligning to TRBD2. The CDR3 is 17 residues long. Germline V gene sequence: CDR1 DFQATT, CDR2 SNEGSKA (reference sequence). After removal of 6 bases from V and 5 bases from J, the junction contained 21 bases not matched to a gene. The CDR3 protein is CSARALLATDPEETQYF. The CDR3, as DNA: TGCAGTGCGAGGGCGTTACTAGCGACGGACCCGGAGGAGACCCAGTACTTC.

Many counts were recorded for this clonotype. The chain is built from TRBV5-1 and TRBJ2-1, with 9 bases that match TRBD2. This CDR3 comprises 15 residues. Germline-derived CDR1 and CDR2 are SGHRS and YFSETQ. V was pared by 1 base and J by 6 bases, with 5 bases of the junction left unmatched. For the CDR3, the DNA is TGCGCCAGCAGCTTGACGGGACTAGCAATCAATGAGCAGTTCTTC. As protein: CASSLTGLAINEQFF.

This clonotype has a count of ten or more. The chain combines TRBV24-1 with TRBJ2-3, with 9 bases aligning to TRBD2. Germline V gene sequence: CDR1 KGHDR, CDR2 SFDVKD. The V segment lost 3 bases and the J segment 11 bases; nucleotides outside the gene matches: 14. The CDR3 totals 16 residues. Written as DNA, the CDR3 is TGTGCCACCAGTGATGCTGAGCGGGGGGACTTCATAGGGCAGTATTTT. Residues: CATSDAERGDFIGQYF.

This clonotype was found many times. This chain links TRBV7-3 with TRBJ2-1, with 8 positions matching TRBD1. The CDR3 extends over 15 amino acids. With 2 bases clipped from V and 3 bases from J, the junction kept 3 bases outside the gene matches. Germline CDR1 is SGHTA and CDR2 is FQGTGA. The CDR3 DNA is TGTGCCAGCAGCTTAGGGACAGGTTACTACAATGAGCAGTTCTTC. Translating gives CASSLGTGYYNEQFF.

This clonotype came up many times. The chain combines TRBV7-9 with TRBJ2-1; 8 nucleotides line up with TRBD2. Germline V CDR1 and CDR2: SEHNR, FQNEAQ (reference sequence). With V trimmed by 5 bases and J by 3 bases, 12 bases remained unmatched. This CDR3 contains 17 residues. The CDR3 nucleotides read TGTGCCAGCAGCCCCCGGGGGGGGGACGCCCTCTACAATGAGCAGTTCTTC. It translates to CASSPRGGDALYNEQFF.

This clonotype was seen many times. This sequence joins TRBV7-9 and TRBJ2-2, with no clear D. Germline values: CDR1 SEHNR, CDR2 FQNEAQ (reference sequence). The CDR3 length is 14 residues. The V and J ends lost 5 bases and 5 bases respectively, with 12 bases between them. CDR3 region: CASSPPGRTGELFF. The CDR3 bases are TGTGCCAGCAGCCCCCCCGGTCGGACCGGGGAGCTGTTTTTT.

This clonotype was recorded many times. The chain recombines TRBV3-2 with TRBJ2-5; no check of the table's D call, TRBD1, against the DNA was made. TRBV3-2 is recorded as a pseudogene. The CDR3 spans 16 residues. For the CDR3, the DNA is TGTGCCAGCAGTGCGACCTCGACAGATATCCAAGAGACCCAGTACTTC. Protein sequence: CASSATSTDIQETQYF.

There are many counts of this clonotype. J is TRBJ2-1 and V is TRBV7-9, with TRBD2 matching over 13 bases. Germline V gene lookup returns CDR1 SEHNR and CDR2 FQNEAQ (reference sequence). The CDR3 runs 17 residues. V shed 4 bases and J 7 bases; nucleotides not matched to a gene: 10. The CDR3 nucleotides read TGTGCCAGCAGCTCCCCCCAGACTAGCGGGGGGAGTAATGAGCAGTTCTTC. Encoded protein: CASSSPQTSGGSNEQFF.

In this sample, this clonotype turned up many times. The gene calls are TRBV12-3 or TRBV12-4 and TRBJ2-2; a possible D gene is TRBD1 (5 bases). CDR3 length: 14 amino acids. With 1 base removed from V and 6 bases from J, the gap between germline ends came to 9 bases. CDR3 coding DNA: TGTGCCAGCAGTTTAGGGCAGGGTGCCGGGGAGCTGTTTTTT. Translating gives CASSLGQGAGELFF.

In its sample, this clonotype was seen once. A much larger clone lies a single base off, so this may be a read error. This likely comes from a read error, as the CDR3 has no conserved phenylalanine or tryptophan at its end. The rearrangement uses TRBV6-5 and TRBJ2-3; 11 bases fit TRBD2. Per germline, CDR1 MNHEY and CDR2 SVGAGI. V gave up 4 bases and J gave up 2 bases; unmatched junction bases: 11. The CDR3 extends over 18 amino acids. CDR3 coding DNA: TGTGCCAGCAGTTCCTACTCGGGACTAGCGGTGTTCACAGATACGCAGTATTTA. It specifies CASSSYSGLAVFTDTQYL.

This clonotype was recorded many times. The V and J genes are TRBV5-4 and TRBJ2-5; possible D gene TRBD1, 6 bases. This CDR3 has 14 amino acids. CDR1 is SGHNT, CDR2 YYREEE, per germline (reference sequence). Trimming stripped 1 base from V and 5 bases from J, with 12 bases between. The CDR3 sequence is CASSLWGRLETQYF. CDR3 in DNA: TGTGCCAGCAGCTTGTGGGGGCGCCTGGAGACCCAGTACTTC.

This clonotype was counted many times. A junction boundary mismatches the germline segment, possibly from a read error. CDR3 protein: CASSRGRSYADTQYF. The CDR3 coding sequence is TGTGCTAGCAGCAGGGGACGGTCGTACGCAGATACGCAGTATTTT. This sequence joins TRBV7-7 and TRBJ2-3; weak D call: TRBD1 (6 bases). CDR3 size: 15 residues. Germline values: CDR1 SSHAT, CDR2 FNYEAQ (reference sequence).

This clonotype showed up many times. V and J are TRBV11-2 and TRBJ2-5, with 7 nucleotides matching TRBD1. This CDR3 comprises 14 residues. Germline assignment: CDR1 SGHAT and CDR2 FQNNGV. V trimming: 6 bases; J trimming: 5 bases; junction bases outside the gene matches: 9. CDR3 nucleotides: TGTGCCAGCAGAAACAACAGGGGCCGTGAGACCCAGTACTTC. Translating gives CASRNNRGRETQYF.

The sample holds many counts of this clonotype. V is TRBV6-5 and J is TRBJ2-7; the match to TRBD1 covers 7 bases. J was trimmed by 7 bases and V by 11 bases; bases with no gene match: 8. The CDR3 consists of 11 residues. CDR1 is MNHEY and CDR2 is SVGAGI in the germline V gene. CDR3 nucleotides: TGTGCCGCCAGGGGGTTCGGGGAGCAGTACTTC. It specifies CAARGFGEQYF.

This clonotype was detected ten times or more. This rearrangement joins TRBV9 to TRBJ2-3; tentatively, D is TRBD1 (5 bases). CDR3 length: 15 residues. The germline V gene encodes CDR1 SGDLS and CDR2 YYNGEE. Trimming removed 0 bases from V and 6 bases from J, with 14 bases in between. CDR3 residues: CASSVAGAGIDTQYF. The CDR3 nucleotides read TGTGCCAGCAGCGTAGCTGGGGCAGGGATTGATACGCAGTATTTT. Variable domain in full (rest from reference TRBV9 and TRBJ2-3): DSGVTQTPKHLITATGQRVTLRCSPRSGDLSVYWYQQSLDQGLQFLIQYYNGEERAKGNILERFSAQQFPDLHSELNLSSLELGDSALYFCASSVAGAGIDTQYFGPGTRLTVL.

This clonotype was recorded many times. CDR3 in amino acids: CASRGSRVTEQFF. The CDR3 DNA sequence: TGTGCCAGCAGAGGATCTCGGGTCACTGAGCAGTTCTTC. The chain joins TRBV3-1 to TRBJ2-1; D uncertain. The V end was cut by 6 bases, the J end by 9 bases, with 15 bases between. The CDR3 consists of 13 residues. Germline CDR1 and CDR2: LGHDT and YNNKEL (reference sequence).

This clonotype was recorded at least ten times. V and J are TRBV11-2 and TRBJ1-2; TRBD1 might be the D (5 bases). V lost 6 bases and J lost 4, with 15 bases in between. CDR1 is SGHAT and CDR2 is FQNNGV in the germline V gene. The CDR3 runs 14 residues. The DNA of the CDR3 is TGTGCCAGCAGGATAGGGCAGGGTCCCTATGGCTACACCTTC. Its protein is CASRIGQGPYGYTF.

This clonotype was seen a few times. The chain combines TRBV20-1 with TRBJ2-1, with 7 bases fitting TRBD2. V was clipped by 8 bases and J by 8 bases; unmatched bases: 15. This CDR3 has 14 amino acids. Germline V gives CDR1 DFQATT, CDR2 SNEGSKA (reference sequence). CDR3 bases: TGCAGTCCCCGCTCCGGACTAGGTCTGGATGAGCAGTTCTTC. This sequence encodes CSPRSGLGLDEQFF.